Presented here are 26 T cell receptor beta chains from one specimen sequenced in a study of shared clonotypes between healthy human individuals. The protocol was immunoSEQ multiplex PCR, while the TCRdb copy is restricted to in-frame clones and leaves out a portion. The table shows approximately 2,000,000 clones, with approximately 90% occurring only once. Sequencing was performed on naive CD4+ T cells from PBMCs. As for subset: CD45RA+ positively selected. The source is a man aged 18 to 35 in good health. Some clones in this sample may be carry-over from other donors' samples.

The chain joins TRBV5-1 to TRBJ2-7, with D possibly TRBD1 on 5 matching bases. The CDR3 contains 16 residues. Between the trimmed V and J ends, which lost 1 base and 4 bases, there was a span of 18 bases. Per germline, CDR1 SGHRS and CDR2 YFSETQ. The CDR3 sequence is CASSLNGAPTTYEQYF. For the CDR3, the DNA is TGCGCCAGCAGCTTGAATGGGGCCCCCACTACATACGAGCAGTACTTC.

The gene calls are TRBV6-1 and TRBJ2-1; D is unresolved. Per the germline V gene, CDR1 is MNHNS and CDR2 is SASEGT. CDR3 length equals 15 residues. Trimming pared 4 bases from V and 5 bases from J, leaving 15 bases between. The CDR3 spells CASSGQVRINNEQFF. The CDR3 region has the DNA TGTGCCAGCAGTGGCCAGGTTCGGATAAACAATGAGCAGTTCTTC.

This CDR3 reads CASSLTSRDPYEQYF. CDR3 nucleotide sequence: TGTGCCAGCAGCTTAACCTCGCGGGACCCCTACGAGCAGTACTTC. This chain joins TRBV7-3 and TRBJ2-7; weak D call: TRBD2 (6 bases). V gave up 0 bases and J gave up 2 bases, with 11 bases separating them. Germline values: CDR1 SGHTA, CDR2 FQGTGA. The CDR3 covers 15 residues.

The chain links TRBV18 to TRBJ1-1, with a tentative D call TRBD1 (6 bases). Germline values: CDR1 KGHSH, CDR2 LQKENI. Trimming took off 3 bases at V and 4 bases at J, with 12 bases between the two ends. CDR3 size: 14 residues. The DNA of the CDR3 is TGTGCCAGCTCACCGGGTACAGGGACCACTGAAGCTTTCTTT. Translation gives CASSPGTGTTEAFF.

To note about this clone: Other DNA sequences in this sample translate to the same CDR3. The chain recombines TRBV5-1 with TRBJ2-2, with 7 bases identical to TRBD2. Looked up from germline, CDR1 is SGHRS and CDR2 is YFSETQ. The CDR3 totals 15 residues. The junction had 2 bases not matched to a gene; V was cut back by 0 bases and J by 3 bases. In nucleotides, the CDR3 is TGCGCCAGCAGCTTGGCTCTAGCGGACACCGGGGAGCTGTTTTTT. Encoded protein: CASSLALADTGELFF.

The CDR3 region is CASSPYGVATGNTIYF. The DNA of the CDR3 is TGTGCCAGCTCACCATACGGGGTGGCGACTGGAAACACCATATATTTT. The rearrangement uses TRBV18 and TRBJ1-3, with D uncertain. The CDR3 extends over 16 amino acids. Trimming left V 2 bases short and J 2 bases short, with 13 bases between. In germline, CDR1 is KGHSH, CDR2 LQKENI.

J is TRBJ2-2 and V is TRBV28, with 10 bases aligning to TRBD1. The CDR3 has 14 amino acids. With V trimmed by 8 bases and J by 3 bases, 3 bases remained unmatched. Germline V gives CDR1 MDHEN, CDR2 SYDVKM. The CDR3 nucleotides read TGTGCCAGCGGGGGGACAGGGGACACCGGGGAGCTGTTTTTT. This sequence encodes CASGGTGDTGELFF. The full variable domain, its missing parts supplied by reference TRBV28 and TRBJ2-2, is DVKVTQSSRYLVKRTGEKVFLECVQDMDHENMFWYRQDPGLGLRLIYFSYDVKMKEKGDIPEGYSVSREKKERFSLILESASTNQTSMYLCASGGTGDTGELFFGEGSRLTVL.

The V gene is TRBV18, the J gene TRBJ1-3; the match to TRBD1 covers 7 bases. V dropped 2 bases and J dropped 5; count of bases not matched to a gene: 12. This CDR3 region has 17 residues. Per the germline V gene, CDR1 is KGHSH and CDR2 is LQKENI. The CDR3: CASSPVEQGPGRNTIYF. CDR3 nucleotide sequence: TGTGCCAGCTCACCAGTCGAACAGGGGCCGGGACGAAACACCATATATTTT.

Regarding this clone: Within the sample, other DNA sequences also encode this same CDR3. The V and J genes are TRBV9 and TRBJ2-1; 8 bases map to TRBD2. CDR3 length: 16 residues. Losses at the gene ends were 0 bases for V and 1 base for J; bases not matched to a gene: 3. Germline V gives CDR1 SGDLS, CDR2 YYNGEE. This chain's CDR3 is CASSVGLALSYNEQFF. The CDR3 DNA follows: TGTGCCAGCAGCGTAGGACTAGCGCTTTCCTACAATGAGCAGTTCTTC.

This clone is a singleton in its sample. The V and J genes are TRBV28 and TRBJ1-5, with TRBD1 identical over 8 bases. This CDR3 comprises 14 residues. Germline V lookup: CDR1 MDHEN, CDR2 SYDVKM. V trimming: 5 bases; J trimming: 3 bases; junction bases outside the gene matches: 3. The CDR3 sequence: CASSPRGLNQPQHF. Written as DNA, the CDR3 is TGTGCCAGCAGTCCCAGGGGGCTCAATCAGCCCCAGCATTTT.

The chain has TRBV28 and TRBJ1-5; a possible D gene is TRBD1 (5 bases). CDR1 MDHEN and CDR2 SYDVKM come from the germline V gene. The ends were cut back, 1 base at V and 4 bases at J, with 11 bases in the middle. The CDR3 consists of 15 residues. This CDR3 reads CASSLYSRANQPQHF. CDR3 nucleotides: TGTGCCAGCAGTTTATATAGCAGGGCAAATCAGCCCCAGCATTTT.

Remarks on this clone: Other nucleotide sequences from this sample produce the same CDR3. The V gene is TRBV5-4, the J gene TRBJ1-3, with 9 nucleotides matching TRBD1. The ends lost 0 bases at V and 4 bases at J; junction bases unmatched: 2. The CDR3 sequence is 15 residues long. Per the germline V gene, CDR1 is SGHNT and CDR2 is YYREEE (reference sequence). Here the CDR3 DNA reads TGTGCCAGCAGCTTGGGGACAGGGGCCGGAAACACCATATATTTT. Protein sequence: CASSLGTGAGNTIYF. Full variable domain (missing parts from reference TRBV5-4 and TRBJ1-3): ETGVTQSPTHLIKTRGQQVTLRCSSQSGHNTVSWYQQALGQGPQFIFQYYREEENGRGNFPPRFSGLQFPNYSSELNVNALELDDSALYLCASSLGTGAGNTIYFGEGSWLTVV.

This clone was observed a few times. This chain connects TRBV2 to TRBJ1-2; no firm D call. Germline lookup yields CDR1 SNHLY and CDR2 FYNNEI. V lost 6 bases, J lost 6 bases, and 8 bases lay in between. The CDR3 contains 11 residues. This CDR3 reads CASRASNGYTF. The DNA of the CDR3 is TGTGCCAGCAGGGCCTCTAATGGCTACACCTTC.

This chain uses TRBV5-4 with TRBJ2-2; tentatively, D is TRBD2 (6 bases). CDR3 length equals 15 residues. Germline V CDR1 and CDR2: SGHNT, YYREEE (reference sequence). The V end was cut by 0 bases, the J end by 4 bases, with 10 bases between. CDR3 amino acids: CASSLGRAGTGELFF. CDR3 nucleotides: TGTGCCAGCAGCTTGGGGAGGGCGGGCACCGGGGAGCTGTTTTTT.

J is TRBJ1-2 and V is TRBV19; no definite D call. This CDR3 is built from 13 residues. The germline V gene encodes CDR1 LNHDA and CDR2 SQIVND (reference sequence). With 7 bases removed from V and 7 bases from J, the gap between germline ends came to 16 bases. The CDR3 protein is CASNHILGPGYTF. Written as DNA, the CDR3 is TGTGCCAGTAACCATATTTTAGGCCCTGGCTACACCTTC.

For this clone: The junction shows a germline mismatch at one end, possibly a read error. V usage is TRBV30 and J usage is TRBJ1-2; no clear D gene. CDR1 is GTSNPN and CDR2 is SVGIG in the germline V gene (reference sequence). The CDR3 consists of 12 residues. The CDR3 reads CVWSVRGDGYTF. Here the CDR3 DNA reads TGTGTCTGGAGTGTACGGGGTGACGGCTACACCTTC.

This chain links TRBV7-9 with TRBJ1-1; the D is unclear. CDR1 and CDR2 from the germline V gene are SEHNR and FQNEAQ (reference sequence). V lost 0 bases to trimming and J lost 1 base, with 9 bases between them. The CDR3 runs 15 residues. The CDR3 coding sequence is TGTGCCAGCAGCTTAGCGCTGGCCGCGAACACTGAAGCTTTCTTT. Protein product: CASSLALAANTEAFF. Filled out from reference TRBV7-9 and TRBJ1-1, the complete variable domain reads DTGVSQNPRHKITKRGQNVTFRCDPISEHNRLYWYRQTLGQGPEFLTYFQNEAQLEKSRLLSDRFSAERPKGSFSTLEIQRTEQGDSAMYLCASSLALAANTEAFFGQGTRLTVV.

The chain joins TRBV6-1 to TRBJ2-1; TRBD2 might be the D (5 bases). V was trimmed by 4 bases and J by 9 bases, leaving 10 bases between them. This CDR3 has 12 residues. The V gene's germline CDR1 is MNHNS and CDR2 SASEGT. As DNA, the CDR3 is TGTGCCAGCAGTGGAAACGGGATTGAGCAGTTCTTC. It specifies CASSGNGIEQFF.

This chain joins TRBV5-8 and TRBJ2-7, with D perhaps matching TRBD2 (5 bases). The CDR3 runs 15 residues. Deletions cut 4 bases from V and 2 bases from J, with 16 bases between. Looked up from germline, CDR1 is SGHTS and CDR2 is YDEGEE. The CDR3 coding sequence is TGTGCCAGCAGCCCTTGGTCAGCGCGGGCCTACGAGCAGTACTTC. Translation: CASSPWSARAYEQYF.

The CDR3 coding sequence is TGCGCCAGCAGCTCGCCTCCGGGACTAGCGGGAGGTTGGGAGACCCAGTACTTC. Translating it yields CASSSPPGLAGGWETQYF. The V gene is TRBV5-1, the J gene TRBJ2-5; 15 bases match TRBD2. J lost 5 bases, V lost 3 bases, and 11 bases had no gene match. Germline V lookup: CDR1 SGHRS, CDR2 YFSETQ. This CDR3 is built from 18 residues.

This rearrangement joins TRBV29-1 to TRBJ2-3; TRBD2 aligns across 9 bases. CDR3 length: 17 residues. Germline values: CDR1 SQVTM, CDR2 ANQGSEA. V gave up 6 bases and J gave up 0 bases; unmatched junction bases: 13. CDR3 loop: CSVRSVASGKSTDTQYF. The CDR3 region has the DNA TGCAGCGTCCGCTCGGTGGCTAGCGGGAAGAGCACAGATACGCAGTATTTT.

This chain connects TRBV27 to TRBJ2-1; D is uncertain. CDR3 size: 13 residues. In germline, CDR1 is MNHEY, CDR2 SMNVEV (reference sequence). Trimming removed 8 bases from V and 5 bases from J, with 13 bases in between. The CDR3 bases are TGTGCCAGCTCTAAAGTACGAAACAATGAGCAGTTCTTC. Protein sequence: CASSKVRNNEQFF.

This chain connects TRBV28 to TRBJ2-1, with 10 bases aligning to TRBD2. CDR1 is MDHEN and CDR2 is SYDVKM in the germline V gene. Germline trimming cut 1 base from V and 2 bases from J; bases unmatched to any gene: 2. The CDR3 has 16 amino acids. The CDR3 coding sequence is TGTGCCAGCAGTTTATCTAGCGGGGGCCCCTACAATGAGCAGTTCTTC. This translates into CASSLSSGGPYNEQFF.

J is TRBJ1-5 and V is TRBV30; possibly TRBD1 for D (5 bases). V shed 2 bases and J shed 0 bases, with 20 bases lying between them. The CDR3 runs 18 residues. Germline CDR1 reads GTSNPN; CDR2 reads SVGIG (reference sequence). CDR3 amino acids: CAWSPPGSYSYSNQPQHF. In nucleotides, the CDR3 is TGTGCCTGGAGTCCACCAGGGTCATATAGTTATAGCAATCAGCCCCAGCATTTT.

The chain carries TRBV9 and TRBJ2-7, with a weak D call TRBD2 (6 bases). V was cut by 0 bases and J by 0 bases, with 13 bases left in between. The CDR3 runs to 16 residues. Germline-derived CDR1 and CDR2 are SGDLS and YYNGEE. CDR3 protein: CASSVAGGASSYEQYF. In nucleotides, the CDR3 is TGTGCCAGCAGCGTAGCAGGAGGGGCCAGCTCCTACGAGCAGTACTTC.

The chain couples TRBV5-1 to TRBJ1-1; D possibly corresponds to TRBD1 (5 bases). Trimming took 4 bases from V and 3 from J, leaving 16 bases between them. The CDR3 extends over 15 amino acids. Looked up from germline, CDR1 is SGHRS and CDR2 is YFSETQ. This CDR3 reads CASSARQGFDTEAFF. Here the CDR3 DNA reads TGCGCCAGCAGCGCGAGGCAGGGATTCGACACTGAAGCTTTCTTT.